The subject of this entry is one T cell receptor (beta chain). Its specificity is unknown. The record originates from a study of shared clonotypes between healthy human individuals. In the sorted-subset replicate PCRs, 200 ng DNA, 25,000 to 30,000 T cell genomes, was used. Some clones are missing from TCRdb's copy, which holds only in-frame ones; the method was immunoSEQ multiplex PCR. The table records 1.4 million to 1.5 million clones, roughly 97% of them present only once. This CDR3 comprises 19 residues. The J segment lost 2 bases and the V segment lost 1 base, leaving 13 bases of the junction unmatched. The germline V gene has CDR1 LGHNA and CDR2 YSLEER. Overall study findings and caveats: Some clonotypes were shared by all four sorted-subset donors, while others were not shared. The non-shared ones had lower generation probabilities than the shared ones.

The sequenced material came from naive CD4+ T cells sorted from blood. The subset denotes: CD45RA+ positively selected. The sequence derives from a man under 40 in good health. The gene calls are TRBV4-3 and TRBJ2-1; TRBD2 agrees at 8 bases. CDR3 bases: TGCGCCAGCAGCCAAGCCACAGGGACTAGAATCTCCCCCTACAATGAGCAGTTCTTC. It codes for CASSQATGTRISPYNEQFF.